A single sample gave rise to the 4 T cell receptor beta chains below, sequenced in a study of cytomegalovirus exposure and HLA in healthy donors. 13 Jbeta primers and 60 Vbeta primers were used for the PCR. Profiling relied on immunoSEQ multiplex PCR, and the TCRdb table lists in-frame clones only, not all of them. In total, the table holds 120,000 to 150,000 clones. The sample taken for sequencing was PBMCs. These receptors were obtained from a woman aged 45 to 65 in good health and CMV-seronegative.

V is TRBV6-1 and J is TRBJ1-6, with TRBD1 matching 8 bases. V gave up 1 base and J gave up 10 bases; unmatched junction bases: 9. CDR3 size: 16 residues. Germline V gene lookup returns CDR1 MNHNS and CDR2 SASEGT. In nucleotides, the CDR3 is TGTGCCAGCAGTGAAGTAGGGACAGGACGGGTCTCACCCCTCCACTTT. This translates into CASSEVGTGRVSPLHF.

The chain uses TRBV27 and TRBJ2-1; 9 positions match TRBD2. The CDR3 covers 16 residues. Germline-derived CDR1 and CDR2 are MNHEY and SMNVEV (reference sequence). V trimming: 4 bases; J trimming: 3 bases; junction bases outside the gene matches: 7. CDR3 nucleotides: TGTGCCAGCAGTTCCCTTGGCGGGGGGGACTACAATGAGCAGTTCTTC. This encodes CASSSLGGGDYNEQFF.

The rearrangement links TRBV28 to TRBJ2-1, with 9 bases matching TRBD1. Germline V gene data show CDR1 as MDHEN and CDR2 as SYDVKM. V lost 8 bases to trimming and J lost 8 bases; unmatched junction nucleotides: 13. This CDR3 comprises 15 residues. The CDR3 is CASLPSGTGNDEQFF. The CDR3 DNA reads TGTGCCAGCCTCCCCTCCGGGACAGGGAACGATGAGCAGTTCTTC.

The genes are TRBV6-1 and TRBJ1-5; 7 nucleotides align to TRBD1. V shed 0 bases and J 6 bases; nucleotides not matched to a gene: 8. The CDR3 length is 16 residues. Looked up from germline, CDR1 is MNHNS and CDR2 is SASEGT. CDR3 nucleotide sequence: TGTGCCAGCAGTGAAGCGCTTAGGGCAGGGGGTCAGCCCCAGCATTTT. Translated, it gives CASSEALRAGGQPQHF.